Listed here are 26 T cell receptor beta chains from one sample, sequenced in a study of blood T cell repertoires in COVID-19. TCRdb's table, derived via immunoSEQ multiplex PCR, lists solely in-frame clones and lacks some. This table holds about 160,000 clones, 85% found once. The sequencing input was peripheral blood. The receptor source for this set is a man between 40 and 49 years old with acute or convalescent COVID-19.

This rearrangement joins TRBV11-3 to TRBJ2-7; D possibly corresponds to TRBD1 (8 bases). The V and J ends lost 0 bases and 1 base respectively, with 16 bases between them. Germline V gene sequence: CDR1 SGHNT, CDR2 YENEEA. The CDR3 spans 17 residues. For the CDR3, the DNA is TGTGCCAGCAGCTTAGATCCGCTACAGGGGGGGTCCTACGAGCAGTACTTC. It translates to CASSLDPLQGGSYEQYF.

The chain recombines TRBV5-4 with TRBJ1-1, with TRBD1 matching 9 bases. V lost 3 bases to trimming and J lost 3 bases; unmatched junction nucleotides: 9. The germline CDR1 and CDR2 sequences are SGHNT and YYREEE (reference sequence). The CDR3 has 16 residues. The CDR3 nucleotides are TGTGCCAGCAGCTGGAGGAGGGACAGGGATTACACTGAAGCTTTCTTT. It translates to CASSWRRDRDYTEAFF.

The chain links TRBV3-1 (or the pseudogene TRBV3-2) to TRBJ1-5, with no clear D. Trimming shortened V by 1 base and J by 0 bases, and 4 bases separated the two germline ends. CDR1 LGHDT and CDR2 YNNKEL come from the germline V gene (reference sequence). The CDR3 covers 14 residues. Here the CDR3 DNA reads TGTGCCAGCAGCCAAGGGGCTAGCAATCAGCCCCAGCATTTT. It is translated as CASSQGASNQPQHF.

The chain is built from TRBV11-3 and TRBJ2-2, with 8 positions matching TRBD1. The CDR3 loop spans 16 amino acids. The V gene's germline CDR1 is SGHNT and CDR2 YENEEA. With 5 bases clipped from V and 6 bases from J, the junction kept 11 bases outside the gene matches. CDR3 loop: CASSPQGQDWAGELFF. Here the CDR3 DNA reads TGTGCCAGCAGCCCTCAGGGACAGGATTGGGCCGGGGAGCTGTTTTTT.

DNA for the CDR3: TGTGCCAGCACCGGGGGGACTAGTCGGAGTGAGCAGTTCTTC. It specifies CASTGGTSRSEQFF. The chain links TRBV2 to TRBJ2-1, with 8 positions matching TRBD2. The CDR3 loop spans 14 amino acids. V lost 7 bases, J lost 9 bases, and 11 bases stayed unmatched. CDR1 SNHLY and CDR2 FYNNEI come from the germline V gene.

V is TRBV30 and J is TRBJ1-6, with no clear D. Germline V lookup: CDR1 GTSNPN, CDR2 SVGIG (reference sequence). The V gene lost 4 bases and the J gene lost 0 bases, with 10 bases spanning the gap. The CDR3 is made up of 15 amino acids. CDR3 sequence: CAWNLESSYNSPLHF. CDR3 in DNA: TGTGCCTGGAATCTCGAGAGCTCCTATAATTCACCCCTCCACTTT.

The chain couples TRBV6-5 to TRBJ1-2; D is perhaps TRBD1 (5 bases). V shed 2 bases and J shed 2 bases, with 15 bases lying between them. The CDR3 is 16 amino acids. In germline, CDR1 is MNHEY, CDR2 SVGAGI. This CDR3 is CASSYRYLGQNYGYTF. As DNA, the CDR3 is TGTGCCAGCAGTTACCGTTACCTAGGACAAAACTATGGCTACACCTTC.

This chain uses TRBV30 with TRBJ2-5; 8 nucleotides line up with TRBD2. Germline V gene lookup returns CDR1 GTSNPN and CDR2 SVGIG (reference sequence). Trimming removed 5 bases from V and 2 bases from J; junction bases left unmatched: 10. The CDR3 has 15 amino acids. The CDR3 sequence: CAWGRGGGGQETQYF. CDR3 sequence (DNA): TGTGCCTGGGGCCGGGGAGGCGGGGGGCAAGAGACCCAGTACTTC.

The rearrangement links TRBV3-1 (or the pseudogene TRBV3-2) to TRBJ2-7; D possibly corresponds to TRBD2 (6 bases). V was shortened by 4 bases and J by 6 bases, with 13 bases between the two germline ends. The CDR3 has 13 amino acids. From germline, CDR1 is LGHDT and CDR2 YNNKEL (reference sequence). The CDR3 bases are TGTGCCAGCAGCCCCTCAGTCGGGGGCGAGCAGTACTTC. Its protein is CASSPSVGGEQYF.

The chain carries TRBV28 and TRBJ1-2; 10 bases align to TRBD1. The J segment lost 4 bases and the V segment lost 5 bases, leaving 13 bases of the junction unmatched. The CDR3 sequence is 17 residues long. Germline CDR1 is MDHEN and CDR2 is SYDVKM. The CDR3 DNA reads TGTGCCAGCAGTATGGCGGGACAGGGGATTCTTGGCTATGGCTACACCTTC. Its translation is CASSMAGQGILGYGYTF.

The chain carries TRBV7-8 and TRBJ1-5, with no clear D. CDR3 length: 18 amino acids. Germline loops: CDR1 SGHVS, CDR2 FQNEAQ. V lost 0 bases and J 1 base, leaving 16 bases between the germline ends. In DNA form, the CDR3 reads TGTGCCAGCAGCTTAGCGCGGTGGCAGCCCTTAAGCAATCAGCCCCAGCATTTT. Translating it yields CASSLARWQPLSNQPQHF.

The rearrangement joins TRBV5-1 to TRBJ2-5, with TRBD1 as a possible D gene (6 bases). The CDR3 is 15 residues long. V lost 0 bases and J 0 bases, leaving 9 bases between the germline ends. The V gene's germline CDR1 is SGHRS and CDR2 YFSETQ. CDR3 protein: CASSLGGTNQETQYF. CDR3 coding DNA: TGCGCCAGCAGCTTGGGGGGGACAAACCAAGAGACCCAGTACTTC.

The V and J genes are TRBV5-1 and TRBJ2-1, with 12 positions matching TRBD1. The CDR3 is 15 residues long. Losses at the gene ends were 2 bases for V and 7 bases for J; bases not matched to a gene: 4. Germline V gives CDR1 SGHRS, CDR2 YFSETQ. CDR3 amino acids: CASSFSGQGANEQFF. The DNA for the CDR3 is TGCGCCAGCAGCTTCTCGGGACAGGGGGCAAATGAGCAGTTCTTC.

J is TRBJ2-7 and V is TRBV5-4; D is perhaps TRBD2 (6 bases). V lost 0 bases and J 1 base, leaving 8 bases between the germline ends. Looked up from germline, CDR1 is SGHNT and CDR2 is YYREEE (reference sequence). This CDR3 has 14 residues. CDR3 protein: CASSLGGLSYEQYF. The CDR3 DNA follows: TGTGCCAGCAGCTTGGGCGGACTATCCTACGAGCAGTACTTC.

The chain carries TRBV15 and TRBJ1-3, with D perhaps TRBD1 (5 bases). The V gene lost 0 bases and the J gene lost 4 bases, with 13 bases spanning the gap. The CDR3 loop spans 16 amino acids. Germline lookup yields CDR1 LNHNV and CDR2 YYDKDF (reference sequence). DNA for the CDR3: TGTGCCACCAGCAGAGATCCGGGACTATGGGGAAACACCATATATTTT. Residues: CATSRDPGLWGNTIYF. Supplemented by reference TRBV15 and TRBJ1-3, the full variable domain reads DAMVIQNPRYQVTQFGKPVTLSCSQTLNHNVMYWYQQKSSQAPKLLFHYYDKDFNNEADTPDNFQSRRPNTSFCFLDIRSPGLGDTAMYLCATSRDPGLWGNTIYFGEGSWLTVV.

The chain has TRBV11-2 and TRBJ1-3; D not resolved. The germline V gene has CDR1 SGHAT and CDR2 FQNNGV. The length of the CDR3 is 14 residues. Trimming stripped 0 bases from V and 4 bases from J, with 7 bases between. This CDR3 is CASSLDRSGNTIYF. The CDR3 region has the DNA TGTGCCAGCAGCTTAGATAGAAGCGGAAACACCATATATTTT.

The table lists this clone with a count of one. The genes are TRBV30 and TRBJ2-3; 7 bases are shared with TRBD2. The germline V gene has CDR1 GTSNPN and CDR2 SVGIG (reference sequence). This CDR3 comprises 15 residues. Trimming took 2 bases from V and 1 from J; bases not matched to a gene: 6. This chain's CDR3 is CAWSLGGGRTDTQYF. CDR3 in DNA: TGTGCCTGGAGTTTGGGGGGGGGACGCACAGATACGCAGTATTTT. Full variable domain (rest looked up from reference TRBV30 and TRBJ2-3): SQTIHQWPATLVQPVGSPLSLECTVEGTSNPNLYWYRQAAGRGLQLLFYSVGIGQISSEVPQNLSASRPQDRQFILSSKKLLLSDSGFYLCAWSLGGGRTDTQYFGPGTRLTVL.

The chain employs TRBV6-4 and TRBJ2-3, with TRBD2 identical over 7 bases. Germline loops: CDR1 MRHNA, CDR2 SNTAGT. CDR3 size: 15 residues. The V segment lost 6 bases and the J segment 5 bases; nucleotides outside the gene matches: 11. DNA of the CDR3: TGTGCCAGCAGCAGGACTGGGGAGGGCGTAGATACGCAGTATTTT. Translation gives CASSRTGEGVDTQYF.

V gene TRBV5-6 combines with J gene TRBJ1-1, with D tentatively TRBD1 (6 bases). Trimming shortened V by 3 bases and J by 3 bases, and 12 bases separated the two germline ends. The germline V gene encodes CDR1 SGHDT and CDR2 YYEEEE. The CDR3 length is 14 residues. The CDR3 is CASSWGQGDTEAFF. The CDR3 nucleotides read TGTGCCAGCAGCTGGGGGCAAGGGGACACTGAAGCTTTCTTT.

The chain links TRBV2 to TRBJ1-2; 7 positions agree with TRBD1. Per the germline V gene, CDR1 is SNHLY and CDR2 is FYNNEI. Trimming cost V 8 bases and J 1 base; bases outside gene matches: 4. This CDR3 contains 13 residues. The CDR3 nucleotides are TGTGCCAGCGAACAGGGGATTAACTATGGCTACACCTTC. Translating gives CASEQGINYGYTF.

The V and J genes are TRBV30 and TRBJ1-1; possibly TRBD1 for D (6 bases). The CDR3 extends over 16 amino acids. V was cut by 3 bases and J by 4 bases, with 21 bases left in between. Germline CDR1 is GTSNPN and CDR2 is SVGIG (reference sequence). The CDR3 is CAWSDPRQGPATEAFF. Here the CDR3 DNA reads TGTGCCTGGAGCGATCCACGGCAGGGGCCGGCCACTGAAGCTTTCTTT. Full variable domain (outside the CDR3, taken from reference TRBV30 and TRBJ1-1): SQTIHQWPATLVQPVGSPLSLECTVEGTSNPNLYWYRQAAGRGLQLLFYSVGIGQISSEVPQNLSASRPQDRQFILSSKKLLLSDSGFYLCAWSDPRQGPATEAFFGQGTRLTVV.

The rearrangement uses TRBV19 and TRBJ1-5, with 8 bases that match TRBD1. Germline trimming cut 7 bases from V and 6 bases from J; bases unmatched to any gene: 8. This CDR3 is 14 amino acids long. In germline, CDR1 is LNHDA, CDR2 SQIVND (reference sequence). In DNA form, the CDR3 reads TGTGCCAGTATCCCTCAGGGGGCGGCTCAGCCCCAGCATTTT. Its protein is CASIPQGAAQPQHF.

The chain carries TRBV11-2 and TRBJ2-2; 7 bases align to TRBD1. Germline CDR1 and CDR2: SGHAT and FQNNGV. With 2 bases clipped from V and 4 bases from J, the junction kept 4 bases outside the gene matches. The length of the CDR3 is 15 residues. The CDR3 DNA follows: TGTGCCAGCAGCTTATCAGGGGGAAGCACCGGGGAGCTGTTTTTT. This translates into CASSLSGGSTGELFF.

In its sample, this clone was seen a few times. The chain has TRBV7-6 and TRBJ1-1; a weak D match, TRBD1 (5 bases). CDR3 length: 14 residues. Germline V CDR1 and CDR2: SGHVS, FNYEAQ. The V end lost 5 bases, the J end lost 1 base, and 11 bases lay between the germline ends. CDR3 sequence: CASSLRGPNTEAFF. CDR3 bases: TGTGCCAGCAGCCTGCGGGGCCCGAACACTGAAGCTTTCTTT.

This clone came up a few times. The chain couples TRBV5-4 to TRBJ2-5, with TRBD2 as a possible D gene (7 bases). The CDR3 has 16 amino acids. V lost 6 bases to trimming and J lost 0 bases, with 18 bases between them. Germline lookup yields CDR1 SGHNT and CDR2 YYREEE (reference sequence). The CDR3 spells CASTSGTGGHQETQYF. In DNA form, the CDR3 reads TGTGCCAGCACCTCAGGGACGGGGGGCCACCAAGAGACCCAGTACTTC.

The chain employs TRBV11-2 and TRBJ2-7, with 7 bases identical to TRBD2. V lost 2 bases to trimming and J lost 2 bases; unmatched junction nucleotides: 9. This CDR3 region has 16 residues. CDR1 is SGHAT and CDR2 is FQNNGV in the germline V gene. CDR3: CASSLLGLAAPYEQYF. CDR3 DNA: TGTGCCAGCAGCTTATTGGGGCTAGCGGCCCCCTACGAGCAGTACTTC.